The present T cell receptor beta chain was sequenced within a study of graft-versus-host responses after intestinal transplantation. For the study at large: Transplantation in recipients was multivisceral, liver-intestinal, or isolated intestinal.

The repertoire was sequenced with immunoSEQ multiplex PCR; TCRdb's copy has only in-frame clones and lacks some. The sample holds almost 15,000 clones, almost 70% seen once. In its sample, this clone was seen once. What it binds is not known. Germline lookup yields CDR1 SGHRS and CDR2 YFSETQ. The V and J ends lost 4 bases and 4 bases, in that order; junction bases with no gene match: 4. The CDR3 length is 13 residues. Intraepithelial and lamina propria lymphocytes were isolated from graft specimens. Study outcomes and limitations: Allograft clonal ratios (graft-versus-host to host-versus-graft) were high in patients who had graft-donor T cell macrochimerism.

The sequencing used ileum tissue, collected around 770 days after intestinal transplantation. This sequence was found in a human patient who received an intestinal transplant, so some T cells may come from the graft donor. The chain employs TRBV5-1 and TRBJ1-2; 7 bases fit TRBD1. This CDR3 is CASSATGFYGYTF. CDR3 bases: TGCGCCAGCAGCGCGACAGGGTTCTATGGCTACACCTTC.